This entry lists 3 T cell receptor beta chains sequenced from one sample in a study of CD8 T cells in ankylosing spondylitis. TCRdb processed the 5' RACE reads anew with MiXCR; each CDR3 protein has one entry. The data hold 36,000 or so distinct CDR3 sequences, with 4.5% to 6% observed a single time. Source material: blood, either unsorted or a sorted T cell fraction (not recorded which). Receptors originate from a male donor with ankylosing spondylitis or in good health (not recorded which).

The table lists this clonotype with many counts. The V and J genes are TRBV7-2 and TRBJ2-4; TRBD1 matches at 12 bases. CDR1 is SGHTA, CDR2 FQGNSA, per germline. The CDR3 consists of 16 residues. With V trimmed by 2 bases and J by 8 bases, 7 bases remained unmatched. The CDR3 is CASSLNPGQGADIQYF. The DNA for the CDR3 is TGTGCCAGCAGCTTAAACCCGGGACAGGGGGCTGACATTCAGTACTTC.

This clonotype was detected many times. The J gene is TRBJ2-6, the V gene TRBV19, with D perhaps matching TRBD1 (6 bases). CDR1 is LNHDA, CDR2 SQIVND, per germline (reference sequence). The CDR3 is 17 amino acids. Trimming left V 6 bases short and J 0 bases short, with 15 bases between. CDR3 sequence reads: CASREQGGSSGANVLTF. DNA of the CDR3: TGTGCCAGTAGGGAACAGGGCGGGTCCTCTGGGGCCAACGTCCTGACTTTC.

The chain employs TRBV12-3 or TRBV12-4 and TRBJ2-7, with D tentatively TRBD2 (5 bases). V lost 6 bases and J 3 bases, leaving 12 bases between the germline ends. This CDR3 comprises 13 residues. The DNA for the CDR3 is TGTGCCAGCAGCCCCGGGGTCGTCTACGAGCAGTACTTC. This sequence encodes CASSPGVVYEQYF.